These T cell receptor beta chains were read from a single sample in a study of spatial heterogeneity in lung cancer. Each CDR3 protein is one row after TCRdb ran MiXCR on the 5' RACE reads. The sample includes roughly 8,000 distinct CDR3 sequences, over 8.5% of them seen just once. Sequenced material: lung tumor tissue, taken at surgery. The receptors come from a male donor with early-stage non-small cell lung cancer. The CDR3 runs from the conserved cysteine through the conserved F or W. The order of the fields is J gene, V gene, clone size, D gene, CDR3 DNA, CDR3 protein. A D gene is named only where the DNA matches it firmly. The listing skips clone size in some rows; elsewhere it reads once, few, many or a size class.

TRBJ2-5,TRBV20-1,many,-,TGCAGTGCCAACTACGAGACCCAGTACTTC,CSANYETQYF
TRBJ2-3,TRBV24-1,many,TRBD1,TGTGCCACCAGTGTGGGACAGGGAAGCACAGATACGCAGTATTTT,CATSVGQGSTDTQYF
TRBJ2-1,TRBV20-1,many,TRBD2,TGCAGTGCCCTTGGACTAGCGGGAGGATACAATGAGCAGTTCTTC,CSALGLAGGYNEQFF
TRBJ2-1,TRBV20-1,many,TRBD2,TGCAGTGCTAGCGGGGGGGCGCCCAATGAGCAGTTCTTC,CSASGGAPNEQFF
TRBJ1-1,TRBV7-2,medium-sized,-,TGTGCCAGCAGCGTACAGGGATACACTGAAGCTTTCTTT,CASSVQGYTEAFF
TRBJ2-3,TRBV20-1,many,-,TGCAGTGCTCTTAGGAGCGGCACTAGCACAGATACGCAGTATTTT,CSALRSGTSTDTQYF
TRBJ1-1,TRBV5-6,many,-,TGTGCCAGCAGCAAGGACCCAGGCACTGAAGCTTTCTTT,CASSKDPGTEAFF
TRBJ1-5,TRBV12-3/TRBV12-4,many,-,TGTGCCAGCATCAAAGGGGGGGTGGATAGCAATCAGCCCCAGCATTTT,CASIKGGVDSNQPQHF
TRBJ1-3,TRBV20-1,-,TRBD1,TGCAGTGCCGAGACAGGGCTTTGGAACACCATATATTTT,CSAETGLWNTIYF
TRBJ1-2,TRBV7-9,many,TRBD1,TGTGCCAGCAGTTTCACAGGGGCTTATGGCTACACCTTC,CASSFTGAYGYTF
TRBJ2-7,TRBV10-3,large,-,TGTGCCATCAGTGAGACCGGGTCCGGGAACTCCTACGAGCAGTACTTC,CAISETGSGNSYEQYF